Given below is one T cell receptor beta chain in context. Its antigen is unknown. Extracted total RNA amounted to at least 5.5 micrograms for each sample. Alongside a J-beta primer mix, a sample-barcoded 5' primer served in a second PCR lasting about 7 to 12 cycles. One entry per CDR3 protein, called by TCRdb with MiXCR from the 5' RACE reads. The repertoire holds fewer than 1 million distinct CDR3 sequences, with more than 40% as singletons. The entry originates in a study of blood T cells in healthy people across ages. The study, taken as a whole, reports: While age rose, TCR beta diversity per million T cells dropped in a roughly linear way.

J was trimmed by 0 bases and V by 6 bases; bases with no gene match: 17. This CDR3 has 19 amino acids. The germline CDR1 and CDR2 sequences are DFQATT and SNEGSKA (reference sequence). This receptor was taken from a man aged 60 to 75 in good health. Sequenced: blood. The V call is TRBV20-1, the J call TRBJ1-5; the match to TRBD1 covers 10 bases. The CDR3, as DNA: TGCAGTGCCCCCGGGACAGGGGTACGAAGGGAGTATAGCAATCAGCCCCAGCATTTT. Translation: CSAPGTGVRREYSNQPQHF.